This passage covers 30 T cell receptor beta chains from one sample sequenced in a study of Ad26.COV2.S vaccination and SARS-CoV-2 variants (TCRdb year 2021). Libraries were made using the immunoSEQ multiplex PCR assay. In its TCRdb copy, this immuneACCESS table keeps in-frame sequences only and misses some clones. Where compared with another copy, unresolved V genes explain less than half of these, and the others have no known cause. The sample data list a few hundred thousand clones, and more than 75% of these were observed just once. The ten largest account for around 3.5% of the sample. Reading the label with the study, this specimen's treatment or condition is: around 19 received Ad26.COV2.S at low or high dose, single or two shots; several received placebo; per-sample allocation not given. Repertoires of vaccine and placebo recipients were sequenced from samples collected on day 63 after the first injection.

The material was peripheral blood, obtained in a trial of Ad26.COV2.S vaccine versus placebo. The source is a person aged 18-60 years who received the Ad26.COV2.S COVID-19 vaccine or a placebo.

The chain recombines TRBV5-4 with TRBJ2-5; 10 bases map to TRBD2. The CDR3 consists of 15 residues. The J segment lost 4 bases and the V segment lost 0 bases, leaving 3 bases of the junction unmatched. Germline CDR1 and CDR2: SGHNT and YYREEE (reference sequence). Written as DNA, the CDR3 is TGTGCCAGCAGCTTGGGGCTAGCGGGAGCAGAGACCCAGTACTTC. It yields the protein CASSLGLAGAETQYF.

With respect to this clone: At the DNA level, this CDR3 is encoded by other sequences in the same sample as well. This sequence joins TRBV18 and TRBJ1-5; the match to TRBD1 covers 9 bases. In germline, CDR1 is KGHSH, CDR2 LQKENI. This CDR3 is 15 amino acids long. J was trimmed by 4 bases and V by 1 base; bases with no gene match: 2. This CDR3 is CASSPRGQGNQPQHF. CDR3 coding DNA: TGTGCCAGCTCACCACGGGGACAGGGTAATCAGCCCCAGCATTTT.

V usage is TRBV7-2 and J usage is TRBJ1-3; 8 positions match TRBD1. Looked up from germline, CDR1 is SGHTA and CDR2 is FQGNSA. This CDR3 spans 17 amino acids. V trimming: 3 bases; J trimming: 4 bases; junction bases outside the gene matches: 11. DNA for the CDR3: TGTGCCAGCAGCTTGGTATCCCCGGGACAGGCCGGAAACACCATATATTTT. Amino acids: CASSLVSPGQAGNTIYF.

The CDR3 sequence is CASSSRQSNGRELFF. CDR3 DNA sequence: TGTGCCAGCAGTTCCCGACAGTCCAATGGCAGGGAGCTGTTTTTT. The rearrangement uses TRBV27 and TRBJ2-2; TRBD1 is a possible D gene (5 bases). CDR1 MNHEY and CDR2 SMNVEV come from the germline V gene (reference sequence). The CDR3 covers 15 residues. V lost 4 bases and J lost 9, with 18 bases in between.

The chain is built from TRBV3-1 (or the pseudogene TRBV3-2) and TRBJ1-1, with unresolved D. The V end was cut by 3 bases, the J end by 6 bases, with 17 bases between. Per germline, CDR1 LGHDT and CDR2 YNNKEL (reference sequence). The CDR3 has 15 residues. CDR3: CASSHKSGGRAEAFF. In DNA, the CDR3 is TGTGCCAGCAGCCATAAAAGCGGAGGTCGAGCTGAAGCTTTCTTT.

V gene TRBV6-5 combines with J gene TRBJ2-1; D is possibly TRBD1 or TRBD2 (5 bases each). CDR3 length: 12 amino acids. The V and J ends lost 7 bases and 9 bases respectively, with 13 bases between them. Per the germline V gene, CDR1 is MNHEY and CDR2 is SVGAGI. CDR3 DNA: TGTGCCAGCATGGGACCCGGTGGTGAGCAGTTCTTC. Translated: CASMGPGGEQFF.

The genes are TRBV4-3 and TRBJ1-2, with 7 bases aligning to TRBD1. The CDR3 loop spans 16 amino acids. V lost 4 bases to trimming and J lost 3 bases; unmatched junction nucleotides: 11. Per the germline V gene, CDR1 is LGHNA and CDR2 is YSLEER. The CDR3 region has the DNA TGCGCCAGCAGCCCATCCTTGGCTGGACAGGACTATGGCTACACCTTC. This gives the protein CASSPSLAGQDYGYTF.

The chain links TRBV10-3 to TRBJ1-1, with TRBD1 matching over 9 bases. V lost 6 bases, J lost 0 bases, and 8 bases stayed unmatched. The CDR3 totals 16 residues. Looked up from germline, CDR1 is ENHRY and CDR2 is SYGVKD. CDR3 in amino acids: CAISGQGSYMNTEAFF. CDR3 coding DNA: TGTGCCATCAGCGGACAGGGGTCTTATATGAACACTGAAGCTTTCTTT.

V is TRBV3-1 (or the pseudogene TRBV3-2) and J is TRBJ1-2; TRBD1 is a possible D gene (5 bases). CDR3 length: 19 amino acids. In germline, CDR1 is LGHDT, CDR2 YNNKEL (reference sequence). The V and J ends lost 0 bases and 2 bases respectively, with 22 bases between them. CDR3 region: CASSQEGHIPDPLNYGYTF. The CDR3 DNA reads as TGTGCCAGCAGCCAAGAGGGGCATATTCCAGATCCTTTAAACTATGGCTACACCTTC.

The rearrangement uses TRBV28 and TRBJ2-7; TRBD1 agrees at 7 bases. The CDR3 length is 14 residues. V lost 5 bases and J lost 4; bases outside the gene matches: 8. CDR1 is MDHEN, CDR2 SYDVKM, per germline. The CDR3 nucleotides are TGTGCCAGCAGTGCCGGGACAGTAATTTACGAGCAGTACTTC. Translation: CASSAGTVIYEQYF.

The V call is TRBV7-2, the J call TRBJ2-7, with D tentatively TRBD1 (5 bases). This CDR3 has 14 amino acids. Trimming pared 6 bases from V and 2 bases from J, leaving 14 bases between. Per germline, CDR1 SGHTA and CDR2 FQGNSA. The CDR3 DNA reads as TGTGCCAGCAGGGGGTGGGGCCCAACCTACGAGCAGTACTTC. Translating gives CASRGWGPTYEQYF.

The chain is built from TRBV7-6 and TRBJ2-5; TRBD2 matches at 15 bases. V lost 5 bases to trimming and J lost 3 bases; unmatched junction nucleotides: 4. The CDR3 runs to 16 residues. Germline values: CDR1 SGHVS, CDR2 FNYEAQ. The CDR3 DNA reads TGTGCCAGCAGCCGGGGACTAGCGGGAGGTGAAGAGACCCAGTACTTC. It yields the protein CASSRGLAGGEETQYF.

The chain carries TRBV27 and TRBJ1-1; D perhaps matches TRBD1 (5 bases). The CDR3 runs to 14 residues. The V end was cut by 8 bases, the J end by 4 bases, with 17 bases between. Germline lookup yields CDR1 MNHEY and CDR2 SMNVEV (reference sequence). The CDR3 here is CASSLEPGVTEAFF. In DNA, the CDR3 is TGTGCCAGCTCCTTAGAACCGGGGGTCACTGAAGCTTTCTTT.

The genes are TRBV6-1 and TRBJ2-3; 10 positions agree with TRBD1. V dropped 3 bases and J dropped 8; count of bases not matched to a gene: 8. This CDR3 is 15 amino acids long. CDR1 is MNHNS and CDR2 is SASEGT in the germline V gene. In DNA, the CDR3 is TGTGCCAGCAGTGACAGAGACAGGGGGCAGGCTACGCAGTATTTT. Its protein is CASSDRDRGQATQYF.

The chain couples TRBV4-2 to TRBJ2-2, with TRBD2 matching 8 bases. In germline, CDR1 is LGHNA, CDR2 YNFKEQ. The CDR3 consists of 20 residues. With V trimmed by 2 bases and J by 0 bases, 14 bases remained unmatched. The chain's CDR3 is CASSQIGREADPSNTGELFF. In nucleotides, the CDR3 is TGTGCCAGCAGCCAAATCGGGCGGGAGGCGGACCCATCGAACACCGGGGAGCTGTTTTTT.

The chain is built from TRBV7-8 and TRBJ2-2; 7 bases fit TRBD2. CDR1 and CDR2 from the germline V gene are SGHVS and FQNEAQ. Unmatched junction bases numbered 4, after V lost 3 bases and J lost 0 bases. This CDR3 comprises 16 residues. The CDR3 region is CASSLRTRANTGELFF. For the CDR3, the DNA is TGTGCCAGCAGCTTGCGGACTAGAGCGAACACCGGGGAGCTGTTTTTT.

The chain recombines TRBV25-1 with TRBJ1-2; D may be TRBD1 (5 bases). The germline gives CDR1 MGHDK, CDR2 SYGVNS. CDR3 size: 11 residues. Trimming took off 10 bases at V and 1 base at J, with 7 bases between the two ends. The CDR3 is CATRGNYGYTF. The CDR3 DNA is TGTGCCACGAGGGGTAACTATGGCTACACCTTC.

The sample holds one count of this clone. The V and J genes are TRBV5-1 and TRBJ1-2, with D possibly being TRBD1 (5 bases). Germline CDR1 is SGHRS and CDR2 is YFSETQ. This CDR3 spans 12 amino acids. Trimming removed 6 bases at V and 4 bases at J, with 10 bases between. The CDR3 loop reads CASTATGYGYTF. The CDR3 DNA reads TGCGCCAGCACCGCAACAGGCTATGGCTACACCTTC.

This chain joins TRBV7-2 and TRBJ1-2; D is unresolved. The V end lost 2 bases, the J end lost 2 bases, and 9 bases lay between the germline ends. There are 14 residues in the CDR3. CDR1 SGHTA and CDR2 FQGNSA come from the germline V gene. This CDR3 is CASSLIAANYGYTF. CDR3 DNA sequence: TGTGCCAGCAGCTTAATTGCAGCCAACTATGGCTACACCTTC.

In this sample, this clone turned up once. The chain employs TRBV6-2 or TRBV6-3 and TRBJ2-5; 7 bases map to TRBD2. The germline V gene has CDR1 MNHEY and CDR2 SVGEGT. V lost 2 bases and J lost 3; bases outside the gene matches: 6. This CDR3 has 15 residues. The CDR3 region has the DNA TGTGCCAGCAGTTACGGGACTACGGGGGAAGAGACCCAGTACTTC. Its translation is CASSYGTTGEETQYF.

The chain uses TRBV5-6 and TRBJ2-2; the D gene is possibly TRBD1 (5 bases). V lost 2 bases to trimming and J lost 1 base, with 6 bases between them. Germline V gene lookup returns CDR1 SGHDT and CDR2 YYEEEE. The CDR3 extends over 14 amino acids. CDR3 DNA: TGTGCCAGCAGCTTCGGACAGAACACCGGGGAGCTGTTTTTT. It codes for CASSFGQNTGELFF.

The chain is built from TRBV4-2 and TRBJ1-5; D ambiguous. The germline gives CDR1 LGHNA, CDR2 YNFKEQ. The CDR3 totals 12 residues. With 5 bases removed from V and 5 bases from J, the gap between germline ends came to 7 bases. For the CDR3, the DNA is TGTGCCAGCAGCGCAGAAGATCAGCCCCAGCATTTT. Encoded protein: CASSAEDQPQHF.

The gene calls are TRBV19 and TRBJ1-4; TRBD1 matches 7 bases. Germline CDR1 LNHDA, CDR2 SQIVND (reference sequence). The length of the CDR3 is 14 residues. The trim removed 5 bases at V and 6 bases at J, leaving 6 bases unmatched. The CDR3 DNA sequence: TGTGCCAGTAGTTTCGACAGGGAGGATGAAAAACTGTTTTTT. Translated: CASSFDREDEKLFF.

The chain employs TRBV19 and TRBJ1-5; the D gene is possibly TRBD1 (6 bases). The CDR3 spans 17 residues. From germline, CDR1 is LNHDA and CDR2 SQIVND (reference sequence). Trimming took 7 bases from V and 3 from J, leaving 22 bases between them. DNA of the CDR3: TGTGCCAGTACTAAACAGGGTAACGTAGTCAACAATCAGCCCCAGCATTTT. Translating gives CASTKQGNVVNNQPQHF.

This chain connects TRBV6-1 to TRBJ2-5; perhaps TRBD1 as D (5 bases). Germline V gene data show CDR1 as MNHNS and CDR2 as SASEGT. Trimming took off 1 base at V and 0 bases at J, with 18 bases between the two ends. The length of the CDR3 is 18 residues. The CDR3 region has the DNA TGTGCCAGCAGTGAAGGCATTACAGGAGATTGGTACCAAGAGACCCAGTACTTC. Residues: CASSEGITGDWYQETQYF.

This sequence joins TRBV6-5 and TRBJ1-1; 7 bases are a match to TRBD1. The CDR3 is made up of 14 amino acids. Looked up from germline, CDR1 is MNHEY and CDR2 is SVGAGI. The J segment lost 4 bases and the V segment lost 7 bases, leaving 9 bases of the junction unmatched. CDR3 region: CASNNRGGSTEAFF. The CDR3 DNA reads as TGTGCCAGCAATAACAGGGGAGGAAGCACTGAAGCTTTCTTT.

The chain joins TRBV18 to TRBJ1-3; no definite D call. The CDR3 runs to 16 residues. Germline V lookup: CDR1 KGHSH, CDR2 LQKENI. V gave up 2 bases and J gave up 0 bases, with 11 bases separating them. CDR3: CASSPYDTSSGNTIYF. In nucleotides, the CDR3 is TGTGCCAGCTCACCATATGACACCAGCTCTGGAAACACCATATATTTT.

The chain employs TRBV5-3 and TRBJ1-1; D gene unclear. TRBV5-3 is treated as an ORF (open reading frame) with a function not yet certain. The V end was cut by 1 base, the J end by 4 bases, with 17 bases between. The CDR3 contains 16 residues. The CDR3 DNA follows: TGTGCCAGAAGCTTGTTTAGCTGGGATCGGGTCACTGAAGCTTTCTTT. As protein: CARSLFSWDRVTEAFF.

This chain uses TRBV15 with TRBJ2-6; TRBD1 is a possible D gene (5 bases). CDR3 size: 17 residues. The V and J ends lost 0 bases and 2 bases respectively, with 11 bases between them. CDR1 is LNHNV and CDR2 is YYDKDF in the germline V gene (reference sequence). The CDR3 nucleotides are TGTGCCACCAGCAGAGATCCGTCAGGGACTGGGGCCAACGTCCTGACTTTC. Protein sequence: CATSRDPSGTGANVLTF.

This clone showed up just a few times. The chain couples TRBV14 to TRBJ2-3; no reliable D call. The CDR3 has 15 amino acids. CDR1 SGHDN and CDR2 FVKESK come from the germline V gene. V was shortened by 4 bases and J by 2 bases, with 13 bases between the two germline ends. The CDR3 here is CASSRTLEYTDTQYF. DNA for the CDR3: TGTGCCAGCAGCCGCACACTCGAGTACACAGATACGCAGTATTTT.